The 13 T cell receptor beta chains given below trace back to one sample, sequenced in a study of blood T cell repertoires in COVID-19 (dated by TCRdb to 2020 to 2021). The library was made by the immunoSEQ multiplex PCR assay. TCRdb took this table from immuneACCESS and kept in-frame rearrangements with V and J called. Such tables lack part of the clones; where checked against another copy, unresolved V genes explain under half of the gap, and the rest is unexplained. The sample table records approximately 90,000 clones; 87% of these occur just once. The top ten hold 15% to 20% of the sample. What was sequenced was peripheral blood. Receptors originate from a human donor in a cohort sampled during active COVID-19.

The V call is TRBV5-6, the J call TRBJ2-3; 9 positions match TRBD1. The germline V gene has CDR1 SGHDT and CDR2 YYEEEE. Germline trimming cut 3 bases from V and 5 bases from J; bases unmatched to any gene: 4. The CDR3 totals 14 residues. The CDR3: CASSSGQGRDTQYF. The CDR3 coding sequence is TGTGCCAGCAGCTCCGGACAGGGGAGAGATACGCAGTATTTT.

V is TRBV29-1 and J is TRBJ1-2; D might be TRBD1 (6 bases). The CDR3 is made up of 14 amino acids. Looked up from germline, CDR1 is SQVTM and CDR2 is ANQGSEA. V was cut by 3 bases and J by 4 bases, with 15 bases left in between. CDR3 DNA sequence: TGCAGCGTTGAGGAGGGGGAGGGAGGCTATGGCTACACCTTC. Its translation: CSVEEGEGGYGYTF. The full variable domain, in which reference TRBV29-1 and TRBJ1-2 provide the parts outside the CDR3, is SAVISQKPSRDICQRGTSLTIQCQVDSQVTMMFWYRQQPGQSLTLIATANQGSEATYESGFVIDKFPISRPNLTFSTLTVSNMSPEDSSIYLCSVEEGEGGYGYTFGSGTRLTVV.

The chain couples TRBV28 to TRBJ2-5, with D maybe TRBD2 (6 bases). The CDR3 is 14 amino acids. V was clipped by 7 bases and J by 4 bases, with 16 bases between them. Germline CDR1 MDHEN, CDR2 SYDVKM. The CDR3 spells CASTDGGTGETQYF. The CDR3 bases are TGTGCCAGCACCGACGGGGGAACAGGAGAGACCCAGTACTTC. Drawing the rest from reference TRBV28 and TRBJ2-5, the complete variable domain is DVKVTQSSRYLVKRTGEKVFLECVQDMDHENMFWYRQDPGLGLRLIYFSYDVKMKEKGDIPEGYSVSREKKERFSLILESASTNQTSMYLCASTDGGTGETQYFGPGTRLLVL.

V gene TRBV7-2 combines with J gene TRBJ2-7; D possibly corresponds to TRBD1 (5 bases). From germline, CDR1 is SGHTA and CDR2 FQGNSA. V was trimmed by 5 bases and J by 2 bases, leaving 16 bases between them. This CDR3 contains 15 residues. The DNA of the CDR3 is TGTGCCAGCAGCCCTTCAAAGGCCAGGGCCTACGAGCAGTACTTC. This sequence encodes CASSPSKARAYEQYF.

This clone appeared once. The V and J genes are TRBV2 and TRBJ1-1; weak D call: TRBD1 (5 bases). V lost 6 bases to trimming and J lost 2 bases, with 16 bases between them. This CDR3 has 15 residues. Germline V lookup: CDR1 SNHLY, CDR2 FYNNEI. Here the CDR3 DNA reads TGTGCCAGCAGATCCAGGCGGGGGACCAACACTGAAGCTTTCTTT. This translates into CASRSRRGTNTEAFF.

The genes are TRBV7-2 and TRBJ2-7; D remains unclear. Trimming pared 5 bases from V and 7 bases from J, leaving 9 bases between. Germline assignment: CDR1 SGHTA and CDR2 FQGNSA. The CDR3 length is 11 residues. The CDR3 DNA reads TGTGCCAGCAGCCCAGGTCGTGAGCAGTACTTC. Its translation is CASSPGREQYF.

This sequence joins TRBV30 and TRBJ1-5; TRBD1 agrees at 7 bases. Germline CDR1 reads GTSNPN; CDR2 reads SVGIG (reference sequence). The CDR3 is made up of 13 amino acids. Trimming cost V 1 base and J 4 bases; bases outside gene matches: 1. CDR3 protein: CAWSAGQNQPQHF. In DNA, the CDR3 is TGTGCCTGGAGTGCGGGACAGAATCAGCCCCAGCATTTT. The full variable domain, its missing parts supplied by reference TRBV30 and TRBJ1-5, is SQTIHQWPATLVQPVGSPLSLECTVEGTSNPNLYWYRQAAGRGLQLLFYSVGIGQISSEVPQNLSASRPQDRQFILSSKKLLLSDSGFYLCAWSAGQNQPQHFGDGTRLSIL.

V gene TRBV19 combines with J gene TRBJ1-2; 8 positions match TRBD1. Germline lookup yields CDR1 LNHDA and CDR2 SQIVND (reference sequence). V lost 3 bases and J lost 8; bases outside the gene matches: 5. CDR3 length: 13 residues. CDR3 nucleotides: TGTGCCAGTAGTATCCCAGACAGGGGCGGCTACACCTTC. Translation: CASSIPDRGGYTF.

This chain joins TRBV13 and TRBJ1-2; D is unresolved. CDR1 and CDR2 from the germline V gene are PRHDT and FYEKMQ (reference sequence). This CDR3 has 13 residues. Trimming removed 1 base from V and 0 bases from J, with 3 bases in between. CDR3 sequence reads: CASSLATNYGYTF. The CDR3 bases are TGTGCCAGCAGCTTAGCTACTAACTATGGCTACACCTTC.

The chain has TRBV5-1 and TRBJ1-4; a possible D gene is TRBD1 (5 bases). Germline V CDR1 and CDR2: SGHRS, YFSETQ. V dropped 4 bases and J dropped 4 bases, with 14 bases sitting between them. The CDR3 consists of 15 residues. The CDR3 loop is CASSQATDNNEKLFF. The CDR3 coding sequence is TGCGCCAGCAGCCAGGCGACAGACAATAATGAAAAACTGTTTTTT.

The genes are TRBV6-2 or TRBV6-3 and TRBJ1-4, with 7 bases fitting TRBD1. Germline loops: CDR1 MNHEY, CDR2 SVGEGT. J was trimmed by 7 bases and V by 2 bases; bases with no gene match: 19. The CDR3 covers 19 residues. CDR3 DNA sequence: TGTGCCAGCAGTTACCGCTTGTCGGGGGCCCAAAGGGACAGTGAAAAACTGTTTTTT. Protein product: CASSYRLSGAQRDSEKLFF.

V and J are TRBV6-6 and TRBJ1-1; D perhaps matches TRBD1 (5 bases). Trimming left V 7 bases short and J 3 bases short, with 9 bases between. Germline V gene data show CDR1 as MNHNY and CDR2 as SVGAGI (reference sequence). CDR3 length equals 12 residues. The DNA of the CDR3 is TGTGCCAGCACCTGGGGGGACACTGAAGCTTTCTTT. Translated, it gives CASTWGDTEAFF.

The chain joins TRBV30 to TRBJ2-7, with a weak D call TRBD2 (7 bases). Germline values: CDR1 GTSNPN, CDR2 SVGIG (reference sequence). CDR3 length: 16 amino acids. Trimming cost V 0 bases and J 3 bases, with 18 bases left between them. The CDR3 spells CAWSVRGGLRNYEQYF. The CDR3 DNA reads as TGTGCCTGGAGTGTAAGGGGGGGCCTGCGCAACTACGAGCAGTACTTC.